Listed below are T cell receptor beta chains from one sample, sequenced in a study of blood T cells in healthy people across ages. TCRdb itself ran the 5' RACE reads through MiXCR, one entry per CDR3 protein. Among roughly 1,300,000 distinct CDR3 sequences listed, almost 60% were seen once. Sequenced sample: blood. Receptor source: a man aged 18 to 30 in good health. CDR3s include the opening cysteine and the closing phenylalanine or tryptophan. The D gene is left open where the match is weak. Only some rows state a clone size, as once, few, many or a class for expanded clones.

v_call	clone_size	j_call	d_call	cdr3_nt	cdr3_aa
TRBV2	NA	TRBJ1-1	NA	TGTGCCAGCAGGATACACAAGAACACTGAAGCTTTCTTT	CASRIHKNTEAFF
TRBV20-1	NA	TRBJ2-3	TRBD1	TGCAGTGCTAGAGAGGACAGGCCGTTCACAGATACGCAGTATTTT	CSAREDRPFTDTQYF
TRBV4-2	NA	TRBJ2-1	TRBD2	TGTGCCAGCAGCCAAACCGGACTAGCGGCTTACAATGAGCAGTTCTTC	CASSQTGLAAYNEQFF
TRBV20-1	NA	TRBJ2-7	NA	TGCAGTGCTAGGAAGACAGGCAGCTCCTACGAGCAGTACTTC	CSARKTGSSYEQYF
TRBV9	NA	TRBJ1-2	TRBD1	TGTGCCAGCAGCGAGGACAGGCTCTCCTATGGCTACACCTTC	CASSEDRLSYGYTF
TRBV27	NA	TRBJ2-3	NA	TGTGCCAGCAGCCAAGGAGGGCGGATCACAGATACGCAGTATTTT	CASSQGGRITDTQYF
TRBV6-4	few	TRBJ1-2	NA	TGTGCCAGCAGTGACGATTCATACCGGGACAAAATATGGGGCTACACCTTC	CASSDDSYRDKIWGYTF
TRBV11-1	NA	TRBJ2-5	NA	TGTGCCAGCAGCGGACAGTTAGAGACCCAGTACTTC	CASSGQLETQYF
TRBV4-1	few	TRBJ2-7	NA	TGCGCCAGCAGCCAAGAAGCGGGCACCATCTACGAGCAGTACTTC	CASSQEAGTIYEQYF
TRBV4-1	few	TRBJ2-1	NA	TGCGCCAGCAGCCAAGATCGCAGGGACAATGAGCAGTTCTTC	CASSQDRRDNEQFF
TRBV10-3	few	TRBJ2-7	TRBD2	TGTGCCATCAGTCCAGGACTAGCGGAGTACGAGCAGTACTTC	CAISPGLAEYEQYF
TRBV11-2	NA	TRBJ2-3	NA	TGTGCCAGCAGCCCCGTTGGCCTAGCGTTTCTTAGCACAGATACGCAGTATTTT	CASSPVGLAFLSTDTQYF
TRBV4-1	NA	TRBJ2-7	NA	TGCGCCAGCAGCCAAGAGATCGCGGACATCGAGCAGTACTTC	CASSQEIADIEQYF
TRBV4-3	NA	TRBJ1-5	TRBD1	TGCGCCAGCAGCCAAGGCCACAGGGGGAATCAGCCCCAGCATTTT	CASSQGHRGNQPQHF
TRBV6-1	NA	TRBJ1-6	NA	TGTGCCAGCAGTGAATATAGAGGGATTGGCAATTCACCCCTCCACTTT	CASSEYRGIGNSPLHF
TRBV7-2	few	TRBJ2-1	NA	TGTGCCAGCAGCATCCCGGGAGTTCCGGGAAATGAGCAGTTCTTC	CASSIPGVPGNEQFF
TRBV4-2	NA	TRBJ2-5	TRBD1	TGTGCCAGCAGCCAGGATCCGATAGTACAGGGGGAACAAGAGACCCAGTACTTC	CASSQDPIVQGEQETQYF
TRBV21-1	NA	TRBJ2-7	NA	TGTGCCAGCAGCCCTAAAGAGAATGTGGTGGACGAGCAGTACTTC	CASSPKENVVDEQYF
TRBV7-9	few	TRBJ2-7	TRBD2	TGTGCCAGCAGCCCCAAATCGGGGGGCTACGAGCAGTACTTC	CASSPKSGGYEQYF
TRBV4-2	NA	TRBJ2-2	TRBD2	TGTGCCAGCAGTCCCGGGACTAGCGGGAATGGCGGGGAGCTGTTTTTT	CASSPGTSGNGGELFF
TRBV2	few	TRBJ1-3	NA	TGTGCCAGCAGTGTGGGAGCCAGCTCTGGAAACACCATATATTTT	CASSVGASSGNTIYF
TRBV6-5	NA	TRBJ1-3	TRBD1	TGTGCCAGCAGACCACAGGGGTCGGGAAACACCATATATTTT	CASRPQGSGNTIYF
TRBV20-1	NA	TRBJ2-1	TRBD1	TGCAGTGTGTCGGACTCCAGGGGGCCTACCTACAATGAGCAGTTCTTC	CSVSDSRGPTYNEQFF
TRBV27	few	TRBJ2-3	TRBD2	TGTGCCAGCAGACGCGGACTAGCGGGAGCAGATACGCAGTATTTT	CASRRGLAGADTQYF
TRBV3-1	NA	TRBJ1-4	NA	TGTGCCAGCAGCCAAGATTATGCAACTAATGAAAAACTGTTTTTT	CASSQDYATNEKLFF
TRBV21-1	once	TRBJ2-7	NA	TGTGCCAGCAGCAATTATCCCCGAGGATTCTTCTACGAGCAGTACTTC	CASSNYPRGFFYEQYF
TRBV29-1	NA	TRBJ1-3	NA	TGCAGCGTGATGACGAAGATGAGAAACACCATATATTTT	CSVMTKMRNTIYF
TRBV4-3	few	TRBJ2-7	NA	TGCGCCAGCAGCCAAACGGCGATAGGAGGATCCTACGAGCAGTACTTC	CASSQTAIGGSYEQYF
TRBV4-1	NA	TRBJ1-1	NA	TGCGCCAGCAGCCAAGAAGGAGGGCAGGGGAGGACGAACACTGAAGCTTTCTTT	CASSQEGGQGRTNTEAFF
TRBV20-1	NA	TRBJ1-5	NA	TGCAGTGCTAGAGATCACGCCTATAGCAATCAGCCCCAGCATTTT	CSARDHAYSNQPQHF
TRBV7-6	many	TRBJ1-2	NA	TGTGCCAGCAGCTCCAAGAGTGGGGGCGGTCGCGATGGCTACACCTTC	CASSSKSGGGRDGYTF
TRBV7-2	NA	TRBJ1-6	NA	TGTGCCAGCAGCCCTCAGGCCCTGCGGAATTCACCCCCCCACTTT	CASSPQALRNSPPHF
TRBV5-1	NA	TRBJ2-1	TRBD1	TGCGCCAGCAGCTTGGCCCACAGGGGGGTGGATGAGCAGTTCTTC	CASSLAHRGVDEQFF
TRBV4-3	NA	TRBJ1-1	NA	TGCGCCAGCCCTCTTGCGGGGGGTAACACTGAAGCTTTCTTT	CASPLAGGNTEAFF
TRBV4-2	NA	TRBJ2-5	NA	TGTGCCAGCAGCCAAGCAGCGGGAGAGACCCAGTACTTC	CASSQAAGETQYF
TRBV20-1	NA	TRBJ2-1	NA	TGCAGTGCGCTAAAGGGAAGTGAGCAGTTCTTC	CSALKGSEQFF
TRBV18	NA	TRBJ2-2	TRBD1	TGTGCCAGCTCACCGGGACAGGGGTTCACCGGGGAGCTGTTTTTT	CASSPGQGFTGELFF
TRBV6-6	NA	TRBJ2-7	TRBD2	TGTGCCAGCAGTTACTCAGCCATAGCGGGATATGGGGATGAGCAGTACTTC	CASSYSAIAGYGDEQYF
TRBV7-9	few	TRBJ1-6	NA	TGTGCCAGCAGCGTAGGGCCCATTAATTCACCCCTCCACTTT	CASSVGPINSPLHF
TRBV29-1	NA	TRBJ1-1	TRBD1	TGCAGCGTAAAGGGGGACAGCCTTATGAACACTGAAGCTTTCTTT	CSVKGDSLMNTEAFF
TRBV5-1	NA	TRBJ2-2	NA	TGCGCCGGCAGCTTCTGGGGGAACACCGGGGAGCTGTTTTTT	CAGSFWGNTGELFF
TRBV20-1	NA	TRBJ1-2	NA	TGCAGAGCTAGGGAGACATCGTGTGGCTACACCTTC	CRARETSCGYTF
TRBV7-8	few	TRBJ2-4	NA	TGTGCCAGCAGCCCACCGGACTATCAAAACATTCAGTACTTC	CASSPPDYQNIQYF
TRBV27	NA	TRBJ1-2	TRBD1	TGTGCCAGCAGGATCGACAGGGGAAGCGGCTACACCTTC	CASRIDRGSGYTF
TRBV20-1	few	TRBJ1-2	NA	TGCAGTGCTAGGGACGGGAGGGGGTACTATGGCTACACCTTC	CSARDGRGYYGYTF
TRBV4-3	NA	TRBJ1-1	NA	TGCGCCAGCAGCCAAGATCCCCAGGGGAACACTGAAGCTTTCTTT	CASSQDPQGNTEAFF
TRBV11-2	NA	TRBJ2-7	NA	TGTGCCAGCAGCTTAGAGGGGACGGCTGTTTCCTACGAGCAGTACTTC	CASSLEGTAVSYEQYF
TRBV6-5	few	TRBJ2-5	NA	TGTGCCAGCAGTTCGGACTACAGGGAGATTGACGAGACCCAGTACTTC	CASSSDYREIDETQYF
TRBV7-8	NA	TRBJ1-1	NA	TGTGCCAGCATCGCAATGGGGAACACTGAAGCTTTCTTT	CASIAMGNTEAFF
TRBV29-1	few	TRBJ2-3	NA	TGCACCATTAGCCCGGACACAGATACGCAGTATTTT	CTISPDTDTQYF
TRBV2	NA	TRBJ1-2	NA	TGTGCCAGCAGTGATGAGGTCAGCTTCTATGGCTACACCTTC	CASSDEVSFYGYTF
TRBV15	once	TRBJ1-2	TRBD1	TGTGCCACCAGCCCCGGGACAGGGTTATTTTGGGATGGCTACACCTTC	CATSPGTGLFWDGYTF
TRBV27	NA	TRBJ1-2	TRBD1	TGTGCCAGCAGTTTGGGACAGGGGGTTGCCCCTTATGGCTACACCTTC	CASSLGQGVAPYGYTF
TRBV29-1	NA	TRBJ2-1	TRBD2	TGCAGCGTTTTTGGGGCTAGCGGCTACAATGAGCAGTTCTTC	CSVFGASGYNEQFF
TRBV4-1	NA	TRBJ2-5	TRBD1	TGCGCCAACAGCCAAGGACAGGGGGCGAGGGAGACCCAGTACTTC	CANSQGQGARETQYF